Presented here are 18 T cell receptor beta chains from one specimen sequenced in a study of blood T cell repertoires in COVID-19. Only in-frame clones appear in the TCRdb table, and some are missing; sequencing was by immunoSEQ multiplex PCR. The table lists roughly 430,000 clones, around nine tenths of them singletons. Material for sequencing was PBMCs or T cells enriched from blood (not recorded which). These receptors all come from a woman aged 18 to 35 who had been exposed to COVID-19.

The chain combines TRBV9 with TRBJ2-7, with 7 positions matching TRBD1. The V segment lost 2 bases and the J segment 5 bases; nucleotides outside the gene matches: 1. Germline CDR1 SGDLS, CDR2 YYNGEE. The CDR3 sequence is 12 residues long. CDR3 DNA sequence: TGTGCCAGCAGCGTCACAGGGGACGAGCAGTACTTC. As protein: CASSVTGDEQYF.

This clone was detected once. This chain uses TRBV5-1 with TRBJ1-1; perhaps TRBD1 as D (6 bases). The ends were cut back, 3 bases at V and 1 base at J, with 10 bases in the middle. CDR3 length equals 14 residues. Germline V gene data show CDR1 as SGHRS and CDR2 as YFSETQ. The CDR3 sequence is CASSSLTGNTEAFF. The CDR3 DNA reads TGCGCCAGCAGCTCCTTGACAGGGAACACTGAAGCTTTCTTT.

The chain has TRBV18 and TRBJ1-1; 9 bases align to TRBD1. This CDR3 comprises 14 residues. J gave up 2 bases and V 5 bases, and 3 bases lay outside the gene matches. The germline gives CDR1 KGHSH, CDR2 LQKENI. The CDR3 loop is CASSGGQGNTEAFF. The CDR3 DNA reads as TGTGCCAGCTCAGGGGGACAGGGAAACACTGAAGCTTTCTTT. The full variable domain, its missing parts supplied by reference TRBV18 and TRBJ1-1, is NAGVMQNPRHLVRRRGQEARLRCSPMKGHSHVYWYRQLPEEGLKFMVYLQKENIIDESGMPKERFSAEFPKEGPSILRIQQVVRGDSAAYFCASSGGQGNTEAFFGQGTRLTVV.

The chain has TRBV29-1 and TRBJ1-2; TRBD1 is a possible D gene (6 bases). V lost 7 bases, J lost 7 bases, and 13 bases lay in between. Looked up from germline, CDR1 is SQVTM and CDR2 is ANQGSEA. The CDR3 runs 11 residues. In nucleotides, the CDR3 is TGCAGCGCAAACAGGGCTGGTGGCTACACCTTC. Amino acids: CSANRAGGYTF.

V gene TRBV3-1 (or the pseudogene TRBV3-2) combines with J gene TRBJ2-7, with D perhaps TRBD2 (6 bases). Between the trimmed V and J ends, which lost 4 bases and 6 bases, there was a span of 7 bases. The length of the CDR3 is 11 residues. Per the germline V gene, CDR1 is LGHDT and CDR2 is YNNKEL (reference sequence). CDR3 sequence reads: CASSRGVEQYF. The CDR3 nucleotides are TGTGCCAGCAGCCGGGGGGTCGAGCAGTACTTC.

The chain carries TRBV4-1 and TRBJ2-7, with TRBD1 identical over 7 bases. Germline trimming cut 3 bases from V and 4 bases from J; bases unmatched to any gene: 9. Germline CDR1 MGHRA, CDR2 YSYEKL. There are 15 residues in the CDR3. This CDR3 reads CASSHRGMGPYEQYF. The CDR3, as DNA: TGCGCCAGCAGCCACAGGGGGATGGGCCCATACGAGCAGTACTTC.

The chain links TRBV28 to TRBJ1-4; D perhaps matches TRBD1 (6 bases). The germline V and J ends were trimmed by 3 bases and 10 bases, with 18 bases remaining between them. The CDR3 has 15 residues. CDR1 and CDR2 from the germline V gene are MDHEN and SYDVKM. CDR3 loop: CASSLSGTREGKLFF. CDR3 nucleotide sequence: TGTGCCAGCAGTTTGTCGGGGACACGTGAGGGAAAACTGTTTTTT.

The CDR3 loop is CASSFLATGGLDEQYF. CDR3 sequence (DNA): TGTGCCAGCAGTTTTCTAGCGACAGGGGGTTTAGACGAGCAGTACTTC. The rearrangement joins TRBV28 to TRBJ2-7; 9 bases agree with TRBD1. Looked up from germline, CDR1 is MDHEN and CDR2 is SYDVKM. This CDR3 comprises 16 residues. V shed 3 bases and J 5 bases; nucleotides not matched to a gene: 11.

This chain connects TRBV28 to TRBJ1-1; 7 nucleotides agree with TRBD1. In germline, CDR1 is MDHEN, CDR2 SYDVKM. Germline trimming cut 5 bases from V and 3 bases from J; bases unmatched to any gene: 15. The length of the CDR3 is 17 residues. The CDR3 nucleotides are TGTGCCAGCAGTCCCCCTCACTTCGGACAGGCTGACACTGAAGCTTTCTTT. Encoded protein: CASSPPHFGQADTEAFF.

V is TRBV19 and J is TRBJ1-6; 9 nucleotides agree with TRBD1. CDR3 length equals 12 residues. Germline trimming cut 6 bases from V and 9 bases from J; bases unmatched to any gene: 0. Germline values: CDR1 LNHDA, CDR2 SQIVND (reference sequence). CDR3 in DNA: TGTGCCAGTAGGACAGGGGGTTCACCCCTCCACTTT. It is translated as CASRTGGSPLHF.

The rearrangement joins TRBV4-3 to TRBJ1-3; D gene ambiguous. Germline-derived CDR1 and CDR2 are LGHNA and YSLEER. The CDR3 has 17 residues. With 0 bases removed from V and 2 bases from J, the gap between germline ends came to 14 bases. CDR3 region: CASSQDRVGRAGNTIYF. DNA of the CDR3: TGCGCCAGCAGCCAAGATCGGGTCGGCCGGGCTGGAAACACCATATATTTT.

The V gene is TRBV19, the J gene TRBJ2-7; 9 bases fit TRBD1. The CDR3 has 16 amino acids. V lost 5 bases, J lost 0 bases, and 8 bases stayed unmatched. Germline CDR1 LNHDA, CDR2 SQIVND (reference sequence). The CDR3 loop reads CASSPGTGTSSYEQYF. CDR3 DNA: TGTGCCAGTAGTCCAGGGACAGGGACCTCCTCCTACGAGCAGTACTTC.

The CDR3 here is CASSSGTGWTGELFF. DNA for the CDR3: TGTGCCAGCAGTTCCGGGACAGGATGGACCGGGGAGCTGTTTTTT. The rearrangement uses TRBV28 and TRBJ2-2; 8 bases match TRBD1. The CDR3 is made up of 15 amino acids. J lost 5 bases, V lost 4 bases, and 6 bases had no gene match. Germline CDR1 is MDHEN and CDR2 is SYDVKM.

This chain joins TRBV7-6 and TRBJ2-2; D remains ambiguous. The V end lost 1 base, the J end lost 1 base, and 4 bases lay between the germline ends. Per germline, CDR1 SGHVS and CDR2 FNYEAQ. The CDR3 extends over 14 amino acids. The CDR3 DNA reads TGTGCCAGCAGCTTAGGCGGGAACACCGGGGAGCTGTTTTTT. Amino acids: CASSLGGNTGELFF.

The chain combines TRBV9 with TRBJ1-2, with 8 bases that match TRBD1. Trimming removed 0 bases from V and 3 bases from J; junction bases left unmatched: 10. The CDR3 spans 17 residues. CDR1 SGDLS and CDR2 YYNGEE come from the germline V gene. DNA of the CDR3: TGTGCCAGCAGCGTAGATAATCGGACAGGGAACCACTATGGCTACACCTTC. It is translated as CASSVDNRTGNHYGYTF.

This clone has only one observation. The chain couples TRBV28 to TRBJ2-5; no clear D gene. There are 13 residues in the CDR3. Trimming stripped 6 bases from V and 1 base from J, with 9 bases between. Germline CDR1 and CDR2: MDHEN and SYDVKM. The CDR3 DNA is TGTGCCAGCAGGTCGAGGTTCCAAGAGACCCAGTACTTC. This codes for CASRSRFQETQYF.

V gene TRBV3-1 (or the pseudogene TRBV3-2) combines with J gene TRBJ2-7; 8 bases are shared with TRBD2. CDR1 is LGHDT and CDR2 is YNNKEL in the germline V gene (reference sequence). The CDR3 extends over 16 amino acids. V was pared by 1 base and J by 4 bases, with 9 bases of the junction left unmatched. The CDR3 region is CASSQARGALGYEQYF. As DNA, the CDR3 is TGTGCCAGCAGCCAAGCGCGGGGGGCCCTTGGGTACGAGCAGTACTTC.

The sample holds a few counts of this clone. The chain has TRBV18 and TRBJ2-1; TRBD1 is a possible D gene (6 bases). Between the trimmed V and J ends, which lost 3 bases and 2 bases, there was a span of 20 bases. This CDR3 is built from 18 residues. Germline V gene lookup returns CDR1 KGHSH and CDR2 LQKENI. CDR3 sequence reads: CASSPGAWGRWPYNEQFF. DNA of the CDR3: TGTGCCAGCTCACCGGGGGCGTGGGGTAGGTGGCCCTACAATGAGCAGTTCTTC.